This TCR beta chain was captured by sequencing in a study of T cell responses to AZD1222 COVID-19 vaccine (dated by TCRdb to about 2021). Context from the whole study: AZD1222 recipients given second doses at about 4 weeks or at about 12 weeks were pooled, since spike-specific TCR depth and breadth were not found to differ between the two schedules. TCR sequencing was performed for roughly 250 trial participants, of whom about 210 were given two doses of AZD1222 and around 25 were given two doses of MenACWY control vaccine. Enrollment into the trials was organized by age into subgroups of 18-55, 56-69 and 70-plus years, and those subgroups contained roughly 150, 30 and 60 TCR-sequenced participants, respectively.

CDR1 and CDR2, per the germline V gene, are SGHTA and FQGNSA. Counted from cysteine to phenylalanine, this CDR3 has 15 amino acids. The read is trimmed to its CDR3 DNA, 45 bases read in frame from base 1. The germline ends are 16 bases apart after V is trimmed by 3 bases and J by 7 bases. The time point label here, explained by the study, means: baseline before first vaccination. The vaccinee samples were drawn from two UK trials, COV001 and COV002, one of which was a single-blind randomized controlled phase 2/3 trial testing AZD1222 (ChAdOx1 nCoV-19) in healthy adults. For TCRbeta chain sequencing, PBMC samples were collected from trial participants at day 0 and at day 28 after the second dose. Details on this clone: The antigen it recognizes is unknown. Base-call qualities are not available, and no considerably larger clone is one nucleotide away.

The CDR3 regions of human TCRbeta chains were subjected to immunosequencing. On the study's bioinformatics: Repertoire TCRs were checked for matches against a reference library of SARS-CoV-2-specific TCRs that had been generated using the MIRA antigen-specificity platform. Breadth meant the fraction of unique TCRs that were SARS-CoV-2-associated, whereas depth meant the fraction of total T cells that were SARS-CoV-2-associated. Using the MIRA data, each spike-specific TCR was mapped to the spike region that the TCR reacts to and placed in a CD4 or CD8 class. Log10-transformed breadth and depth values were compared by one-way ANOVA with Sidak's multiple comparisons tests. The immuneACCESS repertoire file appears here via TCRdb, limited to in-frame rearrangements. These files lack a portion of the clones; in checked studies, under half of the deficit traces to unresolved V genes, and the cause of the others is not known. The V and J calls and clone size are taken from that table; D and trimming were inferred from the DNA. For this sample there are 75,000 to 100,000 clones; approximately 88% appear just once. The ten largest clones capture under 7% of the sample.

On the study overall, not on this receptor specifically: Participants were mostly white British, with more females than males. The authors suggested clonal diversity may have been underestimated. Reportedly, almost half of the unique spike-specific TCRs recognized epitopes lying outside the regions that are mutated in the B.1.351 and B.1.1.7 variants. Conclusions about previously exposed vaccinees were limited because only six AZD1222 recipients were SARS-CoV-2 seropositive at baseline. Because no day 14 peak-response samples were available, the repertoires could be characterized only after the peak T cell response. A significant rise in spike-specific TCR breadth and depth was observed after two AZD1222 doses relative to day 0 and relative to MenACWY recipients. CD4 TCRs associated with the vaccine covered the entire spike protein, and the dominant responses were in regions 160-218 and 743-854. In the small 56-69-year group, the increase in depth fell short of significance, most likely because of low power.

Specimen: peripheral blood, collected on day 0 of AZD1222 vaccination. The chain is encoded by TRBV7-2 joined to TRBJ2-1, with TRBD2 perhaps the D gene, on 5 matching bases. This TCR came from an adult in good health. The CDR3 protein is CASSFPPGMRNEQFF. The bases are TGTGCCAGCAGCTTCCCCCCGGGAATGAGGAATGAGCAGTTCTTC.